The 16 T cell receptor beta chains in this list originate from one sample, sequenced in a study of shared clonotypes between healthy human individuals. Terminally differentiated effector memory CD45RA+ cells were excluded from the naive CD8 cells, which were CD45RO-negative and positively selected for CCR7. The table came from immunoSEQ multiplex PCR; TCRdb's copy has only in-frame clones and leaves some out. The table lists about 2.1 million clones, just under 95% of them singletons. The sample was naive CD8+ T cells from PBMCs. These receptors all come from a young man in good health. Some clones in this sample may be carry-over from other donors' samples.

The V call is TRBV5-6, the J call TRBJ2-1; 8 bases are a match to TRBD1. This CDR3 region has 15 residues. V was pared by 0 bases and J by 5 bases, with 4 bases of the junction left unmatched. Germline V lookup: CDR1 SGHDT, CDR2 YYEEEE. The DNA of the CDR3 is TGTGCCAGCAGCTTGGCCAGGGGGCTAAACAATGAGCAGTTCTTC. Translating gives CASSLARGLNNEQFF.

A word on this clone: The same CDR3 is also encoded by other DNA sequences in this sample. This chain connects TRBV29-1 to TRBJ2-2; TRBD1 aligns across 7 bases. J was trimmed by 2 bases and V by 5 bases; bases with no gene match: 2. This CDR3 comprises 13 residues. Germline loops: CDR1 SQVTM, CDR2 ANQGSEA. CDR3 nucleotides: TGCAGCGTTCGACAGGGAAACACCGGGGAGCTGTTTTTT. This encodes CSVRQGNTGELFF.

The genes are TRBV7-9 and TRBJ2-2; no reliable D call. Germline V gives CDR1 SEHNR, CDR2 FQNEAQ (reference sequence). Trimming shortened V by 3 bases and J by 7 bases, and 9 bases separated the two germline ends. CDR3 length: 13 residues. The CDR3 spells CASSFPAGGELFF. The CDR3 region has the DNA TGTGCCAGCAGCTTCCCCGCTGGCGGGGAGCTGTTTTTT.

This chain joins TRBV7-2 and TRBJ2-1, with 9 bases identical to TRBD2. CDR1 is SGHTA and CDR2 is FQGNSA in the germline V gene. The CDR3 runs 14 residues. V lost 3 bases to trimming and J lost 10 bases; unmatched junction nucleotides: 7. The CDR3 bases are TGTGCCAGCAGCTTCGCGGGAGGGCCTGGGGAGCAGTTCTTC. Its translation: CASSFAGGPGEQFF.

The chain is built from TRBV19 and TRBJ2-7, with D perhaps matching TRBD1 (5 bases). The germline V gene encodes CDR1 LNHDA and CDR2 SQIVND (reference sequence). The V gene lost 3 bases and the J gene lost 6 bases, with 15 bases spanning the gap. The CDR3 has 14 residues. The CDR3 sequence: CASSIKKLGAEQYF. In DNA, the CDR3 is TGTGCCAGTAGTATTAAGAAGTTAGGGGCCGAGCAGTACTTC.

The chain links TRBV5-4 to TRBJ2-5; D gene ambiguous. The CDR3 has 13 amino acids. Germline V CDR1 and CDR2: SGHNT, YYREEE (reference sequence). Trimming cost V 0 bases and J 4 bases, with 7 bases left between them. For the CDR3, the DNA is TGTGCCAGCAGCTTGGACCTGGGAGAGACCCAGTACTTC. This encodes CASSLDLGETQYF.

The chain recombines TRBV4-1 with TRBJ2-7, with D possibly TRBD1 on 7 matching bases. The germline CDR1 and CDR2 sequences are MGHRA and YSYEKL. The ends were cut back, 4 bases at V and 3 bases at J, with 16 bases in the middle. The CDR3 contains 15 residues. This CDR3 is CASSLRRDSDYEQYF. CDR3 sequence (DNA): TGCGCCAGCAGCCTAAGGAGGGACAGTGACTACGAGCAGTACTTC.

The chain joins TRBV4-3 to TRBJ1-4, with a possible D match to TRBD1 (6 bases). V lost 4 bases and J lost 7, with 19 bases in between. Germline V gives CDR1 LGHNA, CDR2 YSLEER. The CDR3 consists of 16 residues. CDR3 residues: CASSPWLGTRTEKLFF. The DNA of the CDR3 is TGCGCCAGCAGCCCTTGGCTCGGGACAAGGACTGAAAAACTGTTTTTT.

This chain joins TRBV6-5 and TRBJ1-5, with D possibly matching TRBD1 (5 bases). V lost 6 bases to trimming and J lost 3 bases, with 12 bases between them. Looked up from germline, CDR1 is MNHEY and CDR2 is SVGAGI. The CDR3 totals 14 residues. The CDR3 DNA sequence: TGTGCCAGCAGCCTGTTGGGGGTCAATCAGCCCCAGCATTTT. Encoded protein: CASSLLGVNQPQHF.

This clone showed up just once. The chain uses TRBV9 and TRBJ2-2; D not certain. There are 14 residues in the CDR3. Germline V CDR1 and CDR2: SGDLS, YYNGEE. Trimming cost V 7 bases and J 1 base, with 11 bases left between them. CDR3 loop: CASGKTGNTGELFF. In DNA, the CDR3 is TGTGCCAGCGGAAAGACTGGGAACACCGGGGAGCTGTTTTTT.

The chain joins TRBV6-5 to TRBJ1-2; TRBD1 matches at 7 bases. CDR1 MNHEY and CDR2 SVGAGI come from the germline V gene. The CDR3 spans 12 residues. The V and J ends lost 8 bases and 7 bases, in that order; junction bases with no gene match: 7. CDR3 bases: TGTGCCAGCTACACAGGGGCTGGTGGCTACACCTTC. It is translated as CASYTGAGGYTF.

The rearrangement uses TRBV11-2 and TRBJ2-2; possibly TRBD2 for D (5 bases). The CDR3 consists of 19 residues. Trimming took 4 bases from V and 3 from J, leaving 24 bases between them. CDR1 SGHAT and CDR2 FQNNGV come from the germline V gene. The CDR3 nucleotides read TGTGCCAGCAGCTCAACTTTGTCGGGGAAAATGCGGCACACCGGGGAGCTGTTTTTT. Translation gives CASSSTLSGKMRHTGELFF.

This clone was recorded only once. The V and J genes are TRBV28 and TRBJ2-2; 8 nucleotides agree with TRBD1. Germline CDR1 MDHEN, CDR2 SYDVKM. The CDR3 is made up of 16 amino acids. V gave up 4 bases and J gave up 1 base; unmatched junction bases: 5. CDR3 DNA: TGTGCCAGCAGTTCCCACAGGGGGAAGAACACCGGGGAGCTGTTTTTT. Its translation: CASSSHRGKNTGELFF.

This chain connects TRBV15 to TRBJ1-4; D is possibly TRBD1 (5 bases). The length of the CDR3 is 14 residues. The germline V gene encodes CDR1 LNHNV and CDR2 YYDKDF (reference sequence). V was clipped by 8 bases and J by 7 bases, with 17 bases between them. CDR3 sequence: CATGPRGRGEKLFF. The CDR3, as DNA: TGTGCCACCGGACCAAGGGGCCGGGGTGAAAAACTGTTTTTT. Complete variable domain (other parts from reference TRBV15 and TRBJ1-4): DAMVIQNPRYQVTQFGKPVTLSCSQTLNHNVMYWYQQKSSQAPKLLFHYYDKDFNNEADTPDNFQSRRPNTSFCFLDIRSPGLGDTAMYLCATGPRGRGEKLFFGSGTQLSVL.

Note on this clone: Different DNA sequences within this sample yield the same CDR3. The gene calls are TRBV9 and TRBJ1-1, with D unclear. The CDR3 runs to 13 residues. With 7 bases removed from V and 5 bases from J, the gap between germline ends came to 15 bases. Germline values: CDR1 SGDLS, CDR2 YYNGEE. This chain's CDR3 is CASSPRGGTEAFF. The CDR3 DNA follows: TGTGCCAGCTCTCCCCGGGGAGGGACTGAAGCTTTCTTT. Full variable domain (outside the CDR3, taken from reference TRBV9 and TRBJ1-1): DSGVTQTPKHLITATGQRVTLRCSPRSGDLSVYWYQQSLDQGLQFLIQYYNGEERAKGNILERFSAQQFPDLHSELNLSSLELGDSALYFCASSPRGGTEAFFGQGTRLTVV.

V gene TRBV2 combines with J gene TRBJ2-7; D is unclear. Per the germline V gene, CDR1 is SNHLY and CDR2 is FYNNEI. V was shortened by 5 bases and J by 1 base, with 15 bases between the two germline ends. This CDR3 contains 15 residues. Here the CDR3 reads CASSTGSPASYEQYF. The CDR3 nucleotides read TGTGCCAGCAGTACCGGGTCCCCGGCATCCTACGAGCAGTACTTC.